Shown below are 32 T cell receptor beta chains from a single sample sequenced in a study of vaccination and CD4 T cells after COVID-19. Sequencing of cultured CD4+ T cell DNA used the Oncomine TCR Beta short-read assay. Via MiXCR, TCRdb re-called the PCR reads, giving one row per CDR3 protein. The sample carries about 22,000 distinct CDR3 sequences, less than 35% recorded once. The sample's treatment: roughly 11-day PBMC culture with coronavirus spike peptide pools or control peptides (ViraFEST assay). Their cognate antigens are unknown. Sample: cultured CD4+ T cells from blood. These receptors originate from a human donor with COVID-19.

This clonotype appeared a few times. DNA for the CDR3: TGCGCCAGCAGCTTGAGGGGGGGAGGAGATACGCAGTATTTT. It specifies CASSLRGGGDTQYF. The rearrangement uses TRBV5-1 and TRBJ2-3, with D maybe TRBD2 (7 bases). The V gene's germline CDR1 is SGHRS and CDR2 YFSETQ. With 1 base removed from V and 5 bases from J, the gap between germline ends came to 11 bases. CDR3 length equals 14 residues.

This rearrangement joins TRBV11-3 to TRBJ2-1; TRBD2 aligns across 9 bases. Germline V CDR1 and CDR2: SGHNT, YENEEA. The junction had 12 bases not matched to a gene; V was cut back by 5 bases and J by 4 bases. The CDR3 extends over 17 amino acids. CDR3 nucleotide sequence: TGTGCCAGCAGCCGCACGCAGGGGAGCGGGGGGTACAATGAGCAGTTCTTC. It translates to CASSRTQGSGGYNEQFF. Full variable domain (rest looked up from reference TRBV11-3 and TRBJ2-1): EAGVVQSPRYKIIEKKQPVAFWCNPISGHNTLYWYLQNLGQGPELLIRYENEEAVDDSQLPKDRFSAERLKGVDSTLKIQPAELGDSAVYLCASSRTQGSGGYNEQFFGPGTRLTVL.

This clonotype was detected a few times. The chain carries TRBV5-6 and TRBJ1-5; TRBD1 agrees at 9 bases. This CDR3 comprises 15 residues. Germline CDR1 is SGHDT and CDR2 is YYEEEE. The trim removed 0 bases at V and 4 bases at J, leaving 2 bases unmatched. CDR3 in amino acids: CASSLDGQGNQPQHF. The CDR3 DNA is TGTGCCAGCAGCTTGGATGGACAGGGGAATCAGCCCCAGCATTTT.

This clonotype was observed a few times. The chain is built from TRBV20-1 and TRBJ1-1; D gene ambiguous. Trimming stripped 3 bases from V and 1 base from J, with 12 bases between. The CDR3 totals 14 residues. Per germline, CDR1 DFQATT and CDR2 SNEGSKA (reference sequence). The CDR3 protein is CSASPAVANTEAFF. In DNA, the CDR3 is TGCAGTGCTAGCCCTGCAGTGGCGAACACTGAAGCTTTCTTT.

The rearrangement links TRBV27 to TRBJ1-2; D is unresolved. Per the germline V gene, CDR1 is MNHEY and CDR2 is SMNVEV (reference sequence). Trimming stripped 5 bases from V and 2 bases from J, with 12 bases between. The CDR3 has 14 residues. For the CDR3, the DNA is TGTGCCAGCAGTACTATCCGGGCCAACTATGGCTACACCTTC. It encodes CASSTIRANYGYTF.

The chain uses TRBV10-2 and TRBJ1-1; 8 bases line up with TRBD1. Germline loops: CDR1 WSHSY, CDR2 SAAADI. The CDR3 spans 12 residues. V gave up 2 bases and J gave up 11 bases; unmatched junction bases: 4. The CDR3 coding sequence is TGCGCCAGCAGTGAGCAGGGGGCGGACGCTTTCTTT. It translates to CASSEQGADAFF.

J is TRBJ2-2 and V is TRBV11-2; D uncertain. Germline CDR1 and CDR2: SGHAT and FQNNGV. The CDR3 sequence is 14 residues long. V lost 2 bases and J lost 4, with 8 bases in between. The CDR3 spells CASSLLGSTGELFF. The CDR3 DNA sequence: TGTGCCAGCAGCTTATTGGGATCCACCGGGGAGCTGTTTTTT. The variable domain in full, completed from reference TRBV11-2 and TRBJ2-2, reads EAGVAQSPRYKIIEKRQSVAFWCNPISGHATLYWYQQILGQGPKLLIQFQNNGVVDDSQLPKDRFSAERLKGVDSTLKIQPAKLEDSAVYLCASSLLGSTGELFFGEGSRLTVL.

The gene calls are TRBV7-9 and TRBJ1-1; 9 bases are shared with TRBD1. The CDR3 covers 15 residues. V lost 1 base to trimming and J lost 3 bases; unmatched junction nucleotides: 3. Germline CDR1 and CDR2: SEHNR and FQNEAQ (reference sequence). The DNA for the CDR3 is TGTGCCAGCAGCTTAGAGCGGACAGGGGACACTGAAGCTTTCTTT. Protein: CASSLERTGDTEAFF.

This clonotype was found a few times. The J gene is TRBJ1-1, the V gene TRBV2, with D possibly TRBD1 on 5 matching bases. This CDR3 region has 14 residues. The V end was cut by 6 bases, the J end by 5 bases, with 16 bases between. Germline assignment: CDR1 SNHLY and CDR2 FYNNEI. The CDR3, as DNA: TGTGCCAGCAGGGGCAGGGAGGCTTCGACTGAAGCTTTCTTT. The encoded protein is CASRGREASTEAFF.

The gene calls are TRBV6-1 and TRBJ1-1; weak D call: TRBD1 (6 bases). Trimming removed 7 bases from V and 6 bases from J, with 18 bases in between. This CDR3 comprises 14 residues. Germline lookup yields CDR1 MNHNS and CDR2 SASEGT. CDR3 residues: CASTSGVGKAEAFF. As DNA, the CDR3 is TGTGCCAGCACATCAGGGGTGGGGAAAGCTGAAGCTTTCTTT.

The table lists this clonotype with a count of one. CDR3 sequence reads: CASSNEGGRVPPGANVLTF. As DNA, the CDR3 is TGTGCCAGCAGCAACGAAGGAGGAAGGGTTCCTCCTGGGGCCAACGTCCTGACTTTC. The chain couples TRBV21-1 to TRBJ2-6; TRBD2 is taken as the D call from the table, unchecked against the DNA. TRBV21-1 is a documented pseudogene. The CDR3 spans 19 residues.

V usage is TRBV7-2 and J usage is TRBJ1-1; TRBD1 agrees at 7 bases. V gave up 0 bases and J gave up 0 bases; unmatched junction bases: 4. Germline-derived CDR1 and CDR2 are SGHTA and FQGNSA. The CDR3 covers 16 residues. Written as DNA, the CDR3 is TGTGCCAGCAGCTTAGCGGGACAGCCAATGAACACTGAAGCTTTCTTT. Its translation: CASSLAGQPMNTEAFF.

This rearrangement joins TRBV4-1 to TRBJ1-6; weak D call: TRBD1 (5 bases). The V gene's germline CDR1 is MGHRA and CDR2 YSYEKL. The CDR3 has 16 amino acids. V was pared by 2 bases and J by 7 bases, with 15 bases between. The CDR3 DNA reads TGCGCCAGCAGCCAAAGCCTCGAGGGGCAGAATTCACCCCTCCACTTT. This codes for CASSQSLEGQNSPLHF.

The chain recombines TRBV4-3 with TRBJ1-6; tentatively, D is TRBD1 (5 bases). The CDR3 loop spans 15 amino acids. Germline V gene sequence: CDR1 LGHNA, CDR2 YSLEER. V shed 0 bases and J shed 9 bases, with 12 bases lying between them. The CDR3 is CASSQERRGFSPLHF. For the CDR3, the DNA is TGCGCCAGCAGCCAAGAGAGGAGGGGCTTTTCACCCCTCCACTTT.

In its sample, this clonotype was seen a few times. This chain uses TRBV6-2 or TRBV6-3 with TRBJ2-3, with D perhaps TRBD2 (7 bases). The germline CDR1 and CDR2 sequences are MNHEY and SVGEGT. The V gene lost 6 bases and the J gene lost 1 base, with 14 bases spanning the gap. CDR3 length: 15 amino acids. Here the CDR3 DNA reads TGTGCCAGCAGCTCTACGGGGGGCGGCACAGATACGCAGTATTTT. It translates to CASSSTGGGTDTQYF.

V is TRBV27 and J is TRBJ1-2; tentative D call: TRBD1 (5 bases). This CDR3 has 14 amino acids. The V and J ends lost 3 bases and 4 bases respectively, with 12 bases between them. Germline CDR1 is MNHEY and CDR2 is SMNVEV (reference sequence). CDR3 DNA sequence: TGTGCCAGCAGTTTCTCTGACAGATCCTATGGCTACACCTTC. Amino acid sequence: CASSFSDRSYGYTF.

This chain joins TRBV6-5 and TRBJ2-1; TRBD2 aligns across 8 bases. There are 16 residues in the CDR3. With V trimmed by 0 bases and J by 2 bases, 3 bases remained unmatched. Germline CDR1 MNHEY, CDR2 SVGAGI. CDR3 DNA: TGTGCCAGCAGTTACTCGGAGCGGGGGACCTACAATGAGCAGTTCTTC. Its protein is CASSYSERGTYNEQFF.

V is TRBV5-5 and J is TRBJ1-5; a possible D gene is TRBD1 (5 bases). There are 13 residues in the CDR3. CDR1 is SGHKS, CDR2 YYEKEE, per germline (reference sequence). The V gene lost 0 bases and the J gene lost 6 bases, with 7 bases spanning the gap. CDR3 in amino acids: CASSLVGVQPQHF. The CDR3 DNA reads TGTGCCAGCAGCTTGGTGGGGGTTCAGCCCCAGCATTTT.

This clonotype was counted only a few times. A junction boundary mismatches the germline segment, possibly from a read error. This sequence joins TRBV7-3 and TRBJ1-1, with 8 bases aligning to TRBD1. The CDR3 contains 13 residues. Germline lookup yields CDR1 SGHTA and CDR2 FQGTGA. This chain's CDR3 is CASSLTGGTEAFF. The CDR3 nucleotides read TGTGCCAGCAGCCTAACAGGGGGCACTGAAGCTTTCTTT.

This chain links TRBV20-1 with TRBJ2-2; possible D gene TRBD2, 7 bases. The CDR3 spans 16 residues. Germline lookup yields CDR1 DFQATT and CDR2 SNEGSKA (reference sequence). V was pared by 5 bases and J by 1 base, with 17 bases between. The CDR3 DNA is TGCAGTGCTGGGCAGGGGAGGGGCGGGAACACCGGGGAGCTGTTTTTT. Its translation is CSAGQGRGGNTGELFF.

This clonotype was picked up a small number of times. J is TRBJ1-1 and V is TRBV24-1; no firm D call. The CDR3 covers 12 residues. The germline V gene encodes CDR1 KGHDR and CDR2 SFDVKD. Trimming shortened V by 8 bases and J by 10 bases, and 16 bases separated the two germline ends. CDR3 loop: CATIPTPGGAFF. The CDR3, as DNA: TGTGCCACCATCCCAACCCCGGGAGGAGCTTTCTTT.

The table lists this clonotype with a few counts. This chain uses TRBV6-4 with TRBJ2-3; D is ambiguous. Trimming shortened V by 0 bases and J by 0 bases, and 7 bases separated the two germline ends. The CDR3 consists of 15 residues. Germline values: CDR1 MRHNA, CDR2 SNTAGT. In DNA, the CDR3 is TGTGCCAGCAGTGACTCGGTCAGCAGCACAGATACGCAGTATTTT. This translates into CASSDSVSSTDTQYF.

This clonotype came up a few times. This chain joins TRBV4-2 and TRBJ2-2; the D is unclear. V was trimmed by 3 bases and J by 2 bases, leaving 13 bases between them. This CDR3 region has 16 residues. From germline, CDR1 is LGHNA and CDR2 YNFKEQ. The CDR3 region is CASSQEATSNTGELFF. CDR3 in DNA: TGTGCCAGCAGCCAGGAAGCGACTTCCAACACCGGGGAGCTGTTTTTT.

The rearrangement joins TRBV20-1 to TRBJ2-1, with 10 positions matching TRBD1. In germline, CDR1 is DFQATT, CDR2 SNEGSKA (reference sequence). Trimming removed 3 bases from V and 5 bases from J; junction bases left unmatched: 4. The CDR3 sequence is 14 residues long. CDR3 in DNA: TGCAGTGCTAGGCCGGGACAGGGGAACAATGAGCAGTTCTTC. Amino acid sequence: CSARPGQGNNEQFF.

This chain joins TRBV7-2 and TRBJ1-2; unclear D gene. Trimming left V 2 bases short and J 4 bases short, with 8 bases between. CDR3 length equals 13 residues. Looked up from germline, CDR1 is SGHTA and CDR2 is FQGNSA. CDR3 region: CASSLLKGYGYTF. The CDR3 DNA reads as TGTGCCAGCAGCTTATTAAAGGGCTATGGCTACACCTTC.

The chain has TRBV7-3 and TRBJ1-5; D unresolved. The CDR3 is 13 amino acids. Trimming removed 2 bases at V and 4 bases at J, with 6 bases between. CDR1 is SGHTA, CDR2 FQGTGA, per germline. CDR3 protein: CASSLYRNQPQHF. DNA for the CDR3: TGTGCCAGCAGCTTATATAGGAATCAGCCCCAGCATTTT.

The chain recombines TRBV4-3 with TRBJ1-1; 12 nucleotides agree with TRBD1. Per germline, CDR1 LGHNA and CDR2 YSLEER. V lost 4 bases and J lost 5; bases outside the gene matches: 8. CDR3 length: 16 amino acids. The CDR3 nucleotides are TGCGCCAGCAGCCGAGGGGGGGACAGGGGGCTAACTGAAGCTTTCTTT. Translated, it gives CASSRGGDRGLTEAFF.

This clonotype is medium-sized in the sample. The chain carries TRBV27 and TRBJ1-5; no definite D call. Germline V CDR1 and CDR2: MNHEY, SMNVEV (reference sequence). The CDR3 totals 14 residues. The ends were cut back, 5 bases at V and 0 bases at J, with 8 bases in the middle. CDR3 loop: CASSGGYSNQPQHF. The CDR3 DNA reads TGTGCCAGCAGTGGAGGGTATAGCAATCAGCCCCAGCATTTT.

The CDR3 loop is CASSEGANIQYF. Written as DNA, the CDR3 is TGTGCCAGCAGTGAGGGGGCAAACATTCAGTACTTC. This chain joins TRBV6-1 and TRBJ2-4; a weak D match, TRBD1 (6 bases). Germline V gene lookup returns CDR1 MNHNS and CDR2 SASEGT. V gave up 3 bases and J gave up 6 bases, with 6 bases separating them. CDR3 length: 12 amino acids.

The chain couples TRBV10-1 to TRBJ1-5; no clear D. The germline V gene has CDR1 WNHNN and CDR2 SYGVQD (reference sequence). With 10 bases removed from V and 9 bases from J, the gap between germline ends came to 22 bases. The CDR3 runs 14 residues. The CDR3 protein is CATSKGTMEAPQHF. The CDR3 bases are TGCGCCACCTCTAAAGGTACGATGGAAGCGCCCCAGCATTTT.

This clonotype has just a few counts. The rearrangement joins TRBV2 to TRBJ2-5; no clear D. The CDR3 has 12 residues. Trimming left V 6 bases short and J 5 bases short, with 10 bases between. The germline gives CDR1 SNHLY, CDR2 FYNNEI. CDR3 sequence (DNA): TGTGCCAGCAGGACTGCACGGGAGACCCAGTACTTC. Translation gives CASRTARETQYF.

This sequence joins TRBV10-1 and TRBJ1-5, with 9 bases fitting TRBD1. The CDR3 spans 15 residues. The V segment lost 0 bases and the J segment 7 bases; nucleotides outside the gene matches: 4. Germline V CDR1 and CDR2: WNHNN, SYGVQD (reference sequence). The CDR3 spells CASSESGTGMQPQHF. Written as DNA, the CDR3 is TGCGCCAGCAGTGAGTCGGGGACAGGGATGCAGCCCCAGCATTTT.